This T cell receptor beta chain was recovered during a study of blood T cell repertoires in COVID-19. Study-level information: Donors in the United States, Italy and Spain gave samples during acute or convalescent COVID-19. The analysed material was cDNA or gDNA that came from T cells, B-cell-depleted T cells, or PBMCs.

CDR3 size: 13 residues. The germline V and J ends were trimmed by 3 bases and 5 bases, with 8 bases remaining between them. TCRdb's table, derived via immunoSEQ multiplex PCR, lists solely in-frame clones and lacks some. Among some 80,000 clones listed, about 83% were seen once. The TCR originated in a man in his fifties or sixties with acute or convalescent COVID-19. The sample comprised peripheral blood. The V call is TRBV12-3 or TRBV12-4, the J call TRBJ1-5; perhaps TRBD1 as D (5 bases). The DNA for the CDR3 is TGTGCCAGCAGTTTGGAGGGGCATCAGCCCCAGCATTTT. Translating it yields CASSLEGHQPQHF.